Following are 2 T cell receptor beta chains from one sample sequenced in a study of cytomegalovirus exposure and HLA in healthy donors. With 60 Vbeta and 13 Jbeta primers, the PCR was carried out. TCRdb's copy holds only in-frame clones and misses some; the assay was immunoSEQ multiplex PCR. The sample shows approximately 140,000 clones, about 80% of them seen only once. The sequenced material came from PBMCs. All receptors derive from a boy aged 2-15 years in good health and CMV-seronegative.

V usage is TRBV5-6 and J usage is TRBJ2-1, with D tentatively TRBD1 (6 bases). The CDR3 spans 15 residues. Germline CDR1 is SGHDT and CDR2 is YYEEEE. The germline V and J ends were trimmed by 1 base and 3 bases, with 11 bases remaining between them. CDR3 sequence (DNA): TGTGCCAGCAGCTTGCAGGGGTTCCTCTACAATGAGCAGTTCTTC. Translating it yields CASSLQGFLYNEQFF.

This rearrangement joins TRBV29-1 to TRBJ2-3, with TRBD1 as a possible D gene (6 bases). CDR1 is SQVTM and CDR2 is ANQGSEA in the germline V gene. The length of the CDR3 is 13 residues. Trimming shortened V by 4 bases and J by 2 bases, and 10 bases separated the two germline ends. The CDR3 nucleotides are TGCAGCGTTGGAGGACAGTTCACAGATACGCAGTATTTT. Encoded protein: CSVGGQFTDTQYF.